Included here is one TCR beta chain sequence, with context. The data derive from a study of blood T cell repertoires in COVID-19. In the study overall: The study drew acute and convalescent COVID-19 samples from the United States, Italy and Spain. The analysed material was cDNA or gDNA that came from T cells, B-cell-depleted T cells, or PBMCs.

The germline V and J ends were trimmed by 5 bases and 4 bases, with 14 bases remaining between them. The CDR3 has 15 residues. In germline, CDR1 is LGHDT, CDR2 YNNKEL (reference sequence). Original analysis: Cell counts per sample came from amplifying reference gene primers. Only in-frame clones appear in the TCRdb table, and some are missing; sequencing was by immunoSEQ multiplex PCR. D and trimming were read from the DNA, whereas the V and J calls and clone size are those reported in that table. The table lists about 210,000 clones, approximately 84% of them singletons. This chain connects TRBV3-1 (or the pseudogene TRBV3-2) to TRBJ2-2; weak D call: TRBD1 (5 bases). The sequence came from a woman in her forties or fifties with active or convalescent COVID-19. Sequenced sample: peripheral blood. This chain's CDR3 is CASSSRAGLTGELFF. DNA of the CDR3: TGTGCCAGCAGCTCGCGTGCAGGGCTCACCGGGGAGCTGTTTTTT.